The text below deals with one TCR beta chain. Its antigen is not known. This entry comes from a study of PD-1 blockade in classical Hodgkin lymphoma. Study details: Intravenous infusions of nivolumab 3 mg/kg reached patients every 2 weeks.

The time point: cycle 4 day 1 (C4D1), after more than five weeks of nivolumab. Every patient had relapsed following autologous stem cell transplantation, and cohorts differed in brentuximab vedotin exposure. PBMCs were thawed, and CD8+ T cells were then isolated from them by magnetic negative selection. CDR1 is MNHEY, CDR2 SVGAGI, per germline. V was shortened by 4 bases and J by 5 bases, with 14 bases between the two germline ends. This CDR3 has 14 amino acids. TCRdb keeps only in-frame clones here, not all; method: immunoSEQ multiplex PCR. The table has roughly 9,900 clones, 70% to 85% seen once; the top ten hold roughly 10%. General study findings and limits: In CD4+ cells, TCR diversity went up significantly by C4D1, but in CD8+ cells it did not.

This clonotype was sampled from a human donor with classical Hodgkin lymphoma. Sequencing used CD8+ T cells from blood, obtained before the fourth cycle of nivolumab. J is TRBJ1-2 and V is TRBV6-5, with TRBD1 as a possible D gene (6 bases). DNA of the CDR3: TGTGCCAGCAGTTCCGGGACATTGAGTTATGGCTACACCTTC. The encoded protein is CASSSGTLSYGYTF.